This TCR beta chain was obtained from a study of technical replicates of blood from several donors. J was trimmed by 6 bases and V by 2 bases; bases with no gene match: 10. Germline-derived CDR1 and CDR2 are MNHEY and SVGAGI. This CDR3 has 16 residues. Sequencing was performed with immunoSEQ multiplex PCR; in TCRdb, only in-frame clones are kept and a portion is missing. This sample has some 66,000 clones; roughly 98% occur once, and the top ten carry over 0.15%. The material sequenced was T cells isolated from PBMCs. This chain connects TRBV6-5 to TRBJ2-1; 7 nucleotides line up with TRBD2. This receptor was taken from a human donor in good health. The CDR3, as DNA: TGTGCCAGCAGTTACCGGGCGGGGGACTCGCCCAATGAGCAGTTCTTC. As protein: CASSYRAGDSPNEQFF.